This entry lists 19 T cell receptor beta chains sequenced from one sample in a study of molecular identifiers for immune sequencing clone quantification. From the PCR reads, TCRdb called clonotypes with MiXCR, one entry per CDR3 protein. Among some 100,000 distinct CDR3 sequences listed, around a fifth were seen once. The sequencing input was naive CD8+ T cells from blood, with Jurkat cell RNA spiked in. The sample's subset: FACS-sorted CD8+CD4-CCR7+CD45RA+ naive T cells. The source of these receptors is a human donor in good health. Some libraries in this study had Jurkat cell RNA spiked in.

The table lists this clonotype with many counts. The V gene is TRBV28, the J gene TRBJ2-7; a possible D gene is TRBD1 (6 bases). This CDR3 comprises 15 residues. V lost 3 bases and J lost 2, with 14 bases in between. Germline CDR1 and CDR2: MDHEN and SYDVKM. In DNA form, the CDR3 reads TGTGCCAGCAGTTTGGACAGCCCCGCTCCCTACGAGCAGTACTTC. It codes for CASSLDSPAPYEQYF.

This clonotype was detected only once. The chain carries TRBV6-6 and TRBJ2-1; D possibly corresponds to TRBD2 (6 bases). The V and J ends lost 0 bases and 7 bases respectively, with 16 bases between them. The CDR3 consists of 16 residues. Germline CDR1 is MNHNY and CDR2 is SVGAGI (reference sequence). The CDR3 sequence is CASSYSKAGYGNEQFF. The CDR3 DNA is TGTGCCAGCAGTTACTCGAAAGCGGGTTATGGGAATGAGCAGTTCTTC.

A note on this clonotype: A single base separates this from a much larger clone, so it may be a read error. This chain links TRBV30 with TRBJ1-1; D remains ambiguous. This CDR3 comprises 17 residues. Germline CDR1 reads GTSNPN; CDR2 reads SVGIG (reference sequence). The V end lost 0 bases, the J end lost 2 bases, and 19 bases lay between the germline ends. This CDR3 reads CAWSVGSMRFINTEAFF. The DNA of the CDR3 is TGTGCCTGGAGTGTCGGGTCTATGAGGTTCATAAACACTGAAGCTTTCTTT.

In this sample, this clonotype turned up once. CDR3 coding DNA: TGTGCCTGGAGGATCGACAGGGGGGATTTCTTGCACACAGATACGCAGTATTTT. It is translated as CAWRIDRGDFLHTDTQYF. The J gene is TRBJ2-3, the V gene TRBV30, with TRBD1 matching over 9 bases. The CDR3 loop spans 18 amino acids. CDR1 is GTSNPN and CDR2 is SVGIG in the germline V gene (reference sequence). Unmatched junction bases numbered 15, after V lost 3 bases and J lost 2 bases.

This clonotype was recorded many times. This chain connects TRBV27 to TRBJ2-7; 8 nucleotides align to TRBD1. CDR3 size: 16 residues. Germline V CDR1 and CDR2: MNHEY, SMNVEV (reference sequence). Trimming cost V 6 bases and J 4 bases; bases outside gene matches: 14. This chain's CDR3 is CASRKNTGTGTYEQYF. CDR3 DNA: TGTGCCAGCAGAAAAAACACCGGGACAGGAACGTACGAGCAGTACTTC.

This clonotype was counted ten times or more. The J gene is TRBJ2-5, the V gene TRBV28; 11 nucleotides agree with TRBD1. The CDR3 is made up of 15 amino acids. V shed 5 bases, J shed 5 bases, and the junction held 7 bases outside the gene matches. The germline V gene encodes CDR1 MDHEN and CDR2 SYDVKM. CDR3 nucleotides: TGTGCCAGCAGTGAACGGACAGGGGGCGCGGAGACCCAGTACTTC. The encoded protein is CASSERTGGAETQYF.

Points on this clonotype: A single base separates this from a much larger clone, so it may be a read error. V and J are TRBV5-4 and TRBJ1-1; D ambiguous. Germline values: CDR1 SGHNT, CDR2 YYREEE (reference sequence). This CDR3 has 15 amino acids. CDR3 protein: CASSLANYPNTGAFF. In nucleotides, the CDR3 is TGTGCCAGCAGCTTGGCTAATTACCCGAACACTGGAGCTTTCTTT.

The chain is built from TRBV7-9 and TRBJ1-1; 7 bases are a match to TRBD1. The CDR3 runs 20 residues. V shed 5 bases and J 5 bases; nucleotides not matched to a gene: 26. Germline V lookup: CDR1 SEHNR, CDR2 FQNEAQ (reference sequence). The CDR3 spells CASSHNNPNRDSDWGTEAFF. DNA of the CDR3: TGTGCCAGCAGCCATAACAATCCAAACCGGGACAGTGACTGGGGAACTGAAGCTTTCTTT.

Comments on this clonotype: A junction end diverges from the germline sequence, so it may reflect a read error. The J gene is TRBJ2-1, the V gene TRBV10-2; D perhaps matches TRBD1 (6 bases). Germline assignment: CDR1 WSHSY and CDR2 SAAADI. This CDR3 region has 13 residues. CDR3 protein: CASSARGYNERFF. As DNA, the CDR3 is TGCGCCAGCAGCGCCAGGGGCTACAATGAGCGGTTCTTC.

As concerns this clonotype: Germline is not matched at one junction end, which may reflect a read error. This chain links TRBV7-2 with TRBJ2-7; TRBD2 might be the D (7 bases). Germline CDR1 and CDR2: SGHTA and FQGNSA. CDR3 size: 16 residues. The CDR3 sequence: CACSPIGGRNSYEQYF. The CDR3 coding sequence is TGTGCCTGCAGCCCCATCGGGGGGCGAAACTCCTACGAGCAGTACTTC.

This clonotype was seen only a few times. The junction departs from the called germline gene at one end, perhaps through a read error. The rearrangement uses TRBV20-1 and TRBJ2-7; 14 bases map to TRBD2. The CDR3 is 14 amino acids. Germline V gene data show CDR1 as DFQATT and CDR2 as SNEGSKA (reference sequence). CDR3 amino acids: CSSRTSGRIYGQYF. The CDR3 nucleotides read TGCAGTTCCCGGACTAGCGGGAGGATCTACGGGCAGTACTTC.

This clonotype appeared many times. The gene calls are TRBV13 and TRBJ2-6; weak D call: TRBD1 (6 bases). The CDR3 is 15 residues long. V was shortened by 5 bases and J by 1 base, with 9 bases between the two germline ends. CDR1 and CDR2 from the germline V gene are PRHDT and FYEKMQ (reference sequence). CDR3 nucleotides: TGTGCCAGCAGCGGAACAGGGTCTGGGGCCAACGTCCTGACTTTC. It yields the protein CASSGTGSGANVLTF.

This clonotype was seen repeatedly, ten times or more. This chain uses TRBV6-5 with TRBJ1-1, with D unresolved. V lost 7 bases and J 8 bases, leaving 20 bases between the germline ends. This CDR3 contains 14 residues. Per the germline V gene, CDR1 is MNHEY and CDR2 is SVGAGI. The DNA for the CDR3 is TGTGCCAGCATTCCTGAGGGTGGAGTACCAGAAGCTTTCTTT. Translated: CASIPEGGVPEAFF.

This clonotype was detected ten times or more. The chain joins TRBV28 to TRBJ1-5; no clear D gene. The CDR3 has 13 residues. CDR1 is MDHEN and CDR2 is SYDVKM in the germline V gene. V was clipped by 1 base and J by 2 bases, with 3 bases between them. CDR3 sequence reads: CASSLSRNQPQHF. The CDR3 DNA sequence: TGTGCCAGCAGTTTATCACGCAATCAGCCCCAGCATTTT.

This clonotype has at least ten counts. The DNA of the CDR3 is TGTGCCAGCAGCTCCGGACGGCCCGGGGAGAGCAATCAGCCCCAGCATTTT. Translating gives CASSSGRPGESNQPQHF. This sequence joins TRBV5-4 and TRBJ1-5; D is unresolved. Per germline, CDR1 SGHNT and CDR2 YYREEE (reference sequence). V lost 3 bases to trimming and J lost 1 base, with 17 bases between them. This CDR3 region has 17 residues.

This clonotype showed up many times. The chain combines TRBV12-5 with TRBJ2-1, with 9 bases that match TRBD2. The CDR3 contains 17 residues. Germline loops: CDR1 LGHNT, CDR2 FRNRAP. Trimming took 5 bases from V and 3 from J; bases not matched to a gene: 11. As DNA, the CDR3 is TGTGCTAGTGGTGCGGGTGGCGGGGGGGCCGTCTACAATGAGCAGTTCTTC. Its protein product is CASGAGGGGAVYNEQFF.

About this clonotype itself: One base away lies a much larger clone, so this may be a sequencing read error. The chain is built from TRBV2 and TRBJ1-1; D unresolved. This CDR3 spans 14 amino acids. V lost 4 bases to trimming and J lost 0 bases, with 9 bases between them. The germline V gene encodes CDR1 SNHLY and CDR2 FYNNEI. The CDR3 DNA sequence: TGTGCCAGCAGTGCGGCGGGCATGAACACTGAAGCTTTCTTT. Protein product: CASSAAGMNTEAFF.

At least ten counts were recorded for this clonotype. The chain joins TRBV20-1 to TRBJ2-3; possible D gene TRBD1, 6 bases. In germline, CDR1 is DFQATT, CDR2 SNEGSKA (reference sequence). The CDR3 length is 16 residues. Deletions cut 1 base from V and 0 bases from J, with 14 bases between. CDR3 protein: CSARVRNRESTDTQYF. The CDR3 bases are TGCAGTGCTAGAGTACGGAACAGGGAAAGCACAGATACGCAGTATTTT.

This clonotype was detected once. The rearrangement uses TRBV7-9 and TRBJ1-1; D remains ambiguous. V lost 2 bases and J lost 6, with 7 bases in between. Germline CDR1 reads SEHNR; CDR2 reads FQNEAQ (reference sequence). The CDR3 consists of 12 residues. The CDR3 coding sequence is TGTGCCAGCAGCTTACTGGATGCTGAAGCTTTCTTT. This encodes CASSLLDAEAFF.